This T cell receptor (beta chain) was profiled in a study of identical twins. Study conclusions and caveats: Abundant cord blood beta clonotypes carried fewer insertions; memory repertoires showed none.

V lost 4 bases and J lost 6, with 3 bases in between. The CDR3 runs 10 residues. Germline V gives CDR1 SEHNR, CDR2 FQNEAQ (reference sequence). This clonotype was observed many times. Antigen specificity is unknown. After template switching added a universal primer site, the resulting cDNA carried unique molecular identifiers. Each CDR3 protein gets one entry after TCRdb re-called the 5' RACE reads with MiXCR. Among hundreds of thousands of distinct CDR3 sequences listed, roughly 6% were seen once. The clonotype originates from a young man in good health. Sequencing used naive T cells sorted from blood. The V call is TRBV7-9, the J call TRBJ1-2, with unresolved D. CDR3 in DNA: TGTGCCAGCAGCTCCAATGGCTACACCTTC. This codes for CASSSNGYTF.